This TCR beta chain comes out of a study of graft-versus-host responses after intestinal transplantation. J lost 0 bases, V lost 4 bases, and 5 bases had no gene match. From germline, CDR1 is MDHEN and CDR2 SYDVKM. There are 16 residues in the CDR3. Assay: immunoSEQ multiplex PCR; the TCRdb copy retains only in-frame clones and omits some. The table has over 40,000 clones, roughly 93% seen once; the top ten hold about 5.5%. The specimen was PBMCs, collected around 27 months after a first intestinal transplant, on the day of a second. The sequence was collected from a human patient who received an intestinal transplant, so some T cells may come from the graft donor. The J gene is TRBJ1-5, the V gene TRBV28; 8 nucleotides align to TRBD1. The CDR3 region has the DNA TGTGCCAGCAGTTCACAGGGGGGATATAGCAATCAGCCCCAGCATTTT. It translates to CASSSQGGYSNQPQHF.